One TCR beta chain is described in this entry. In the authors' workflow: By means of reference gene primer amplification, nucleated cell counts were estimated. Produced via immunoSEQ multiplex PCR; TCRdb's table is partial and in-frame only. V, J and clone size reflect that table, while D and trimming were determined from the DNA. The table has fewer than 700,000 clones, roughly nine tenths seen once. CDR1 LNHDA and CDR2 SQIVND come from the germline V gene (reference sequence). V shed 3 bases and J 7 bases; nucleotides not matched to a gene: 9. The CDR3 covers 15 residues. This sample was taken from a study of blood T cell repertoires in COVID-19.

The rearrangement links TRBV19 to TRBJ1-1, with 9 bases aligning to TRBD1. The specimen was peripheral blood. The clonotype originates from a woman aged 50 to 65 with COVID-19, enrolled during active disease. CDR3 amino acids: CASSMRGTGRIEAFF. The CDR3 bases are TGTGCCAGTAGTATGCGGGGGACAGGGAGAATTGAAGCTTTCTTT.